This T cell receptor (beta chain) is from a study of yellow fever vaccine responses in identical twins. Broader study findings: The T cell response to vaccination in identical twins was reportedly partly convergent and partly personalized.

TCRdb fed the RT-PCR reads into MiXCR, producing one record per CDR3 protein. The sample lists 500 to 600 distinct CDR3 sequences; 84% were seen once. With regard to this clonotype: Its antigen is still unknown.

The TCR originated in a female donor who received the yellow fever vaccine. Specimen: T cells from blood (PBMCs), unsorted or a sorted subset (not recorded which), collected before or after yellow fever vaccination (not recorded which).

For the CDR3, the DNA is TGTGCCAGCAGCCAACCCGGAGGGAACACCGGGGAGCTGTTTTTT. Amino acids: CASSQPGGNTGELFF. V gene TRBV4-2 combines with J gene TRBJ2-2; D perhaps matches TRBD2 (5 bases). Trimming removed 2 bases at V and 1 base at J, with 8 bases between. CDR1 LGHNA and CDR2 YNFKEQ come from the germline V gene. The CDR3 spans 15 residues.